These 21 T cell receptor beta chains were all obtained from the same sample, sequenced in a study of cytomegalovirus exposure and HLA in healthy donors. 60 Vbeta and 13 Jbeta primers were used in PCR. Some clones are missing from TCRdb's copy, which holds only in-frame ones; the method was immunoSEQ multiplex PCR. The table includes 150,000 to 200,000 clones, roughly 80% detected once. The source material was PBMCs. The origin of the receptors is a woman aged 25 to 39 in good health and CMV-seropositive.

In this sample, this clone turned up a few times. The chain recombines TRBV4-3 with TRBJ1-6; D not resolved. The CDR3 loop spans 14 amino acids. Deletions cut 6 bases from V and 6 bases from J, with 12 bases between. Germline CDR1 is LGHNA and CDR2 is YSLEER. CDR3 residues: CASRQPTLNSPLHF. CDR3 coding DNA: TGCGCCAGCAGACAGCCAACTCTTAATTCACCCCTCCACTTT.

The table lists this clone with a count of one. This chain joins TRBV7-2 and TRBJ2-1; 7 bases match TRBD1. Trimming cost V 1 base and J 2 bases; bases outside gene matches: 8. This CDR3 is built from 17 residues. CDR1 is SGHTA and CDR2 is FQGNSA in the germline V gene. In DNA form, the CDR3 reads TGTGCCAGCAGCTTAGTGAAGGGGGCCCCTACCTACAATGAGCAGTTCTTC. Its protein is CASSLVKGAPTYNEQFF.

This clone was seen only once. The chain combines TRBV13 with TRBJ1-3, with D maybe TRBD1 (6 bases). The CDR3 extends over 18 amino acids. Between the trimmed V and J ends, which lost 0 bases and 4 bases, there was a span of 19 bases. Germline CDR1 PRHDT, CDR2 FYEKMQ (reference sequence). The CDR3: CASSLGYPNLRGGNTIYF. As DNA, the CDR3 is TGTGCCAGCAGCTTAGGCTACCCTAATTTGAGGGGGGGAAACACCATATATTTT.

The chain couples TRBV20-1 to TRBJ1-3; D is uncertain. The CDR3 is 11 residues long. Per germline, CDR1 DFQATT and CDR2 SNEGSKA (reference sequence). V was trimmed by 4 bases and J by 4 bases, leaving 5 bases between them. The CDR3 sequence: CSATRGNTIYF. The CDR3 coding sequence is TGCAGTGCTACACGGGGAAACACCATATATTTT.

The V and J genes are TRBV6-6 and TRBJ2-7; 11 bases fit TRBD2. J was trimmed by 4 bases and V by 4 bases; bases with no gene match: 9. Germline V gene data show CDR1 as MNHNY and CDR2 as SVGAGI (reference sequence). This CDR3 has 16 amino acids. As DNA, the CDR3 is TGTGCCAGCAGTTCCTTTGCGACTAGCGGGGTTTACGAGCAGTACTTC. It is translated as CASSSFATSGVYEQYF.

V gene TRBV10-2 combines with J gene TRBJ2-3; maybe TRBD2 (5 bases). Germline CDR1 reads WSHSY; CDR2 reads SAAADI. The CDR3 loop spans 16 amino acids. Between the trimmed V and J ends, which lost 10 bases and 6 bases, there was a span of 26 bases. The CDR3 region has the DNA TGCGCCACACCTACCTTAGGACTCGCTCCGTCGGATACGCAGTATTTT. The encoded protein is CATPTLGLAPSDTQYF.

The chain joins TRBV9 to TRBJ2-2; D remains unclear. V was pared by 0 bases and J by 3 bases, with 3 bases between. CDR3 length equals 13 residues. Germline V CDR1 and CDR2: SGDLS, YYNGEE. DNA for the CDR3: TGTGCCAGCAGCGTAGCGGACACCGGGGAGCTGTTTTTT. This sequence encodes CASSVADTGELFF.

The chain recombines TRBV7-3 with TRBJ2-4; D perhaps matches TRBD2 (6 bases). Per germline, CDR1 SGHTA and CDR2 FQGTGA. The CDR3 loop spans 14 amino acids. Trimming cost V 5 bases and J 1 base, with 9 bases left between them. CDR3 sequence: CASSPGAAKNIQYF. The CDR3, as DNA: TGTGCCAGCAGCCCGGGAGCGGCCAAAAACATTCAGTACTTC.

This chain links TRBV6-1 with TRBJ1-2; weak D call: TRBD1 (6 bases). Trimming cost V 4 bases and J 8 bases, with 8 bases left between them. The germline CDR1 and CDR2 sequences are MNHNS and SASEGT. The CDR3 runs to 11 residues. CDR3 DNA: TGTGCCAGCAGTGTGACAGGCGGCTACACCTTC. Translating it yields CASSVTGGYTF.

In this sample, this clone turned up once. V is TRBV5-5 and J is TRBJ2-1, with TRBD2 matching 8 bases. CDR1 and CDR2 from the germline V gene are SGHKS and YYEKEE (reference sequence). The CDR3 length is 15 residues. Unmatched junction bases numbered 7, after V lost 5 bases and J lost 3 bases. CDR3 residues: CASRWVAGSYNEQFF. The DNA for the CDR3 is TGTGCCAGCAGGTGGGTAGCGGGAAGCTACAATGAGCAGTTCTTC.

In DNA, the CDR3 is TGTGCTAGTGGTTCGGGGGAAGGGGATTCACCCCTCCACTTT. Translated: CASGSGEGDSPLHF. The chain carries TRBV12-5 and TRBJ1-6, with a possible D match to TRBD1 (5 bases). Trimming left V 4 bases short and J 8 bases short, with 12 bases between. The CDR3 length is 14 residues. Germline V gene data show CDR1 as LGHNT and CDR2 as FRNRAP.

In this sample, this clone turned up once. The rearrangement uses TRBV2 and TRBJ2-7, with 7 bases fitting TRBD1. The CDR3 is 16 amino acids. Trimming took 4 bases from V and 4 from J; bases not matched to a gene: 13. The V gene's germline CDR1 is SNHLY and CDR2 FYNNEI. This CDR3 reads CASSGLMGDRLYEQYF. The CDR3 bases are TGTGCCAGCAGTGGACTGATGGGGGACAGATTATACGAGCAGTACTTC.

This rearrangement joins TRBV5-1 to TRBJ1-6, with TRBD1 as a possible D gene (6 bases). Germline V lookup: CDR1 SGHRS, CDR2 YFSETQ. The CDR3 length is 14 residues. V was clipped by 2 bases and J by 10 bases, with 13 bases between them. The CDR3 loop reads CASSLGQGTSPLHF. DNA for the CDR3: TGCGCCAGCAGCTTAGGTCAGGGGACGTCACCCCTCCACTTT.

This clone was seen once. J is TRBJ2-5 and V is TRBV6-1; TRBD1 matches 8 bases. The CDR3 has 13 amino acids. The germline V gene encodes CDR1 MNHNS and CDR2 SASEGT. V lost 6 bases and J lost 2; bases outside the gene matches: 2. CDR3 protein: CASSGTGQETQYF. The CDR3 nucleotides are TGTGCCAGCAGCGGGACAGGTCAAGAGACCCAGTACTTC.

This chain connects TRBV19 to TRBJ1-2; the match to TRBD1 covers 8 bases. Germline assignment: CDR1 LNHDA and CDR2 SQIVND (reference sequence). This CDR3 is 15 amino acids long. With 6 bases clipped from V and 3 bases from J, the junction kept 9 bases outside the gene matches. CDR3 nucleotide sequence: TGTGCCAGTAGCCCGGGACAGGTGGGGGACTATGGCTACACCTTC. Translating it yields CASSPGQVGDYGYTF.

This clone appeared a single time. As DNA, the CDR3 is TGCGCCACCTCTATCGGGGTCTATAGCAGGAACACCGGGGAGCTGTTTTTT. This gives the protein CATSIGVYSRNTGELFF. The V and J genes are TRBV5-1 and TRBJ2-2, with D possibly matching TRBD2 (5 bases). The CDR3 is made up of 17 amino acids. CDR1 and CDR2 from the germline V gene are SGHRS and YFSETQ. V gave up 9 bases and J gave up 1 base, with 22 bases separating them.

The chain has TRBV7-9 and TRBJ2-3, with TRBD1 as a possible D gene (6 bases). V lost 5 bases and J 6 bases, leaving 12 bases between the germline ends. The CDR3 consists of 13 residues. Germline loops: CDR1 SEHNR, CDR2 FQNEAQ (reference sequence). This chain's CDR3 is CASSRDRRDTQYF. The DNA for the CDR3 is TGTGCCAGCAGCCGAGACAGGCGGGATACGCAGTATTTT.

This chain joins TRBV28 and TRBJ2-7; the D gene is possibly TRBD2 (5 bases). The CDR3 spans 15 residues. Between the trimmed V and J ends, which lost 8 bases and 6 bases, there was a span of 23 bases. Germline V gives CDR1 MDHEN, CDR2 SYDVKM. Written as DNA, the CDR3 is TGTGCCAGCCGATTTTCCCAATCACTAGTACTCGAGCAGTACTTC. This sequence encodes CASRFSQSLVLEQYF. The full variable domain, completed using reference TRBV28 and TRBJ2-7, is DVKVTQSSRYLVKRTGEKVFLECVQDMDHENMFWYRQDPGLGLRLIYFSYDVKMKEKGDIPEGYSVSREKKERFSLILESASTNQTSMYLCASRFSQSLVLEQYFGPGTRLTVT.

The V and J genes are TRBV28 and TRBJ1-2, with TRBD1 identical over 7 bases. V was clipped by 3 bases and J by 1 base; unmatched bases: 2. CDR1 is MDHEN, CDR2 SYDVKM, per germline. CDR3 length: 14 amino acids. The CDR3 DNA sequence: TGTGCCAGCAGTTTCAGGGGGGTTAACTATGGCTACACCTTC. Protein product: CASSFRGVNYGYTF.

The V gene is TRBV7-2, the J gene TRBJ2-7; 8 bases align to TRBD1. CDR3 length: 14 amino acids. Germline V gene data show CDR1 as SGHTA and CDR2 as FQGNSA. V trimming: 5 bases; J trimming: 6 bases; junction bases outside the gene matches: 9. The CDR3 reads CASSRRQGMAEQYF. The CDR3 nucleotides read TGTGCCAGCAGCCGAAGACAGGGGATGGCCGAGCAGTACTTC.

This chain uses TRBV5-1 with TRBJ1-4, with 8 bases identical to TRBD1. CDR1 is SGHRS, CDR2 YFSETQ, per germline. Unmatched junction bases numbered 11, after V lost 7 bases and J lost 3 bases. The CDR3 covers 16 residues. CDR3 nucleotide sequence: TGCGCCAGCGCAGACCAGGGGGCCGGATCTAATGAAAAACTGTTTTTT. Its protein is CASADQGAGSNEKLFF.